This TCR beta chain was obtained from a study of CXCR4 blockade with PD-1 therapy in pancreatic cancer. The study's findings and limits: Intratumoral clonality (mean approximately 0.15) exceeded healthy blood (less than 0.055) but did not track survival. Only TCRbeta chains were sequenced here. More frequent amino acid clones had more nucleotide rearrangements, suggesting convergent selection.

Germline CDR1 reads SQVTM; CDR2 reads ANQGSEA. This CDR3 spans 17 amino acids. The V gene lost 3 bases and the J gene lost 10 bases, with 28 bases spanning the gap. The archived tumor blocks came from patients without neoadjuvant therapy before resection. Notes on this clone: The target antigen is unknown.

TCRdb's copy holds only in-frame clones and misses some; the assay was immunoSEQ multiplex PCR. The data hold under 20,000 clones, with around 72% observed a single time. The V call is TRBV29-1, the J call TRBJ2-1; D unclear. The receptor was isolated from a human donor with pancreatic ductal adenocarcinoma. The source material was tumor tissue. The CDR3 DNA is TGCAGCGTTGAGGGTCTAAGTCAGACGGTGCCCGGTGAGGAGCAGTTCTTC. Amino acids: CSVEGLSQTVPGEEQFF.